A single TCR beta chain is shown here with its context. Its specificity is not known. This record comes from a study of shared clonotypes between healthy human individuals. Across the whole study: A couple of female and a few male donors aged 18 to 49 were enrolled. The study's findings and limits: Incomplete sequencing of sorted subsets was indicated by rarefaction despite large depth.

From CD4+ cells came CD45RA+ naive and CD45RA-negative memory subsets. DNA at 150 to 200 ng, 25,000 to 35,000 T cell genomes, went into sorted-subset replicate PCRs. The repertoire was sequenced with immunoSEQ multiplex PCR; TCRdb's copy has only in-frame clones and lacks some. The data show roughly 1,100,000 clones, with approximately 70% seen just once and around 1.4% held by the top ten. This CDR3 has 15 residues. Trimming at V came to 2 bases and at J to 5 bases, leaving 7 bases not matched to a gene. Germline CDR1 SGHTA, CDR2 FQGNSA. The rearrangement links TRBV7-2 to TRBJ2-5; 8 bases are shared with TRBD2. The sequence was collected from a young man in good health. Specimen: memory CD4+ T cells sorted from blood. The subset: CD45RA-negative fraction. Here the CDR3 DNA reads TGTGCCAGCAGCTTAATTCGGGGGGGCGGCGAGACCCAGTACTTC. Its translation: CASSLIRGGGETQYF.